This entry concerns a single T cell receptor beta chain. What it binds is unknown. 60 Vbeta and 13 Jbeta primers were used in PCR. The protocol was immunoSEQ multiplex PCR, while the TCRdb copy is restricted to in-frame clones and leaves out a portion. The table includes some 130,000 clones, 75% to 90% detected once. Between the trimmed V and J ends, which lost 4 bases and 0 bases, there was a span of 12 bases. Germline V gene sequence: CDR1 SEHNR, CDR2 FQNEAQ (reference sequence). The CDR3 covers 15 residues. This sample is drawn from a study of cytomegalovirus exposure and HLA in healthy donors. Study-wide findings and caveats: V- and J-gene trimming of TCR beta was linked (in a later analysis) to a missense DCLRE1C variant. The authors enumerated over 150 TCR beta chains as linked to cytomegalovirus. In vitro checks showed that a few CMV-associated chains really do target CMV antigens. Owing to their indistinguishability, certain V segments, notably TRBV6-2 and TRBV6-3, were excluded.

Sequencing input: PBMCs. The sequence was collected from a man aged 25 to 40 in good health and CMV-seronegative. The chain has TRBV7-9 and TRBJ1-1, with D perhaps TRBD1 (5 bases). The CDR3 DNA reads TGTGCCAGCAGCTCAATAGACAGTTTGAACACTGAAGCTTTCTTT. Protein product: CASSSIDSLNTEAFF.